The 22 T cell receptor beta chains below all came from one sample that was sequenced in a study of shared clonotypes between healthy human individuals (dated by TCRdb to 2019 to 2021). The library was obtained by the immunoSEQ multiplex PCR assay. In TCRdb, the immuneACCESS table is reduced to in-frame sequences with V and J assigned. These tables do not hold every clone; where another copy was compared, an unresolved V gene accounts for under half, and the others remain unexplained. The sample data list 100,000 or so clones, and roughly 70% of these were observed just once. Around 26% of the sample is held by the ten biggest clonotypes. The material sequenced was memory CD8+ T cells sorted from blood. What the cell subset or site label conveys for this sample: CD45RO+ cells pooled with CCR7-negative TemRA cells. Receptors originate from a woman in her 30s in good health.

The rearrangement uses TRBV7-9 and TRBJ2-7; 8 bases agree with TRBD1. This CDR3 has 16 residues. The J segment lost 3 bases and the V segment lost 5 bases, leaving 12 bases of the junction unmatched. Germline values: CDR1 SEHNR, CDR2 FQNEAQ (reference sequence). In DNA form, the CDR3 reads TGTGCCAGCAGCCCCCCTGGACAGGGCCCAGGCTACGAGCAGTACTTC. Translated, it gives CASSPPGQGPGYEQYF.

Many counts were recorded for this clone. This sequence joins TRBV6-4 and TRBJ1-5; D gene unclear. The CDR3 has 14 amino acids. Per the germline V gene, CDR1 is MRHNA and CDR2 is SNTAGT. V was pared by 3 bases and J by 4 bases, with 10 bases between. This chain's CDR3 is CASSEGWENQPQHF. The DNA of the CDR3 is TGTGCCAGCAGTGAAGGGTGGGAAAATCAGCCCCAGCATTTT.

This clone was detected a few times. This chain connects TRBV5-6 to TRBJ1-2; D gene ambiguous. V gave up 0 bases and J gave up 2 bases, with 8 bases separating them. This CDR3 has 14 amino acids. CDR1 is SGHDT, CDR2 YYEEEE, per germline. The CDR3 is CASSLAAGNYGYTF. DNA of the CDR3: TGTGCCAGCAGCTTGGCGGCAGGCAACTATGGCTACACCTTC. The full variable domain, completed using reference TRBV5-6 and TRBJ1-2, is DAGVTQSPTHLIKTRGQQVTLRCSPKSGHDTVSWYQQALGQGPQFIFQYYEEEERQRGNFPDRFSGHQFPNYSSELNVNALLLGDSALYLCASSLAAGNYGYTFGSGTRLTVV.

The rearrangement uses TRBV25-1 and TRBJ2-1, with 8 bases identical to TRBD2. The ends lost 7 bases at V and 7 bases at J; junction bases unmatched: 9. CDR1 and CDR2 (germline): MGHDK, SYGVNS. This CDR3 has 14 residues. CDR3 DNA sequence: TGTGCCAGCATAGGTGGGACTAGTTCAAATGAGCAGTTCTTC. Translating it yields CASIGGTSSNEQFF.

The CDR3 protein is CASSHQGFNEKLFF. CDR3 in DNA: TGCGCCAGCAGCCACCAGGGATTTAATGAAAAACTGTTTTTT. The chain joins TRBV4-1 to TRBJ1-4, with a possible D match to TRBD1 (5 bases). V was trimmed by 3 bases and J by 4 bases, leaving 9 bases between them. The CDR3 has 14 residues. Germline lookup yields CDR1 MGHRA and CDR2 YSYEKL.

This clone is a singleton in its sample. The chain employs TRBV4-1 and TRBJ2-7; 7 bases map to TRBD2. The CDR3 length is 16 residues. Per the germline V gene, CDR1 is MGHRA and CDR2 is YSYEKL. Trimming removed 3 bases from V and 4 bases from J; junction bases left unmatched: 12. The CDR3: CASSHWGRGVMYEQYF. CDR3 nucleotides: TGCGCCAGCAGCCATTGGGGGAGGGGAGTAATGTACGAGCAGTACTTC.

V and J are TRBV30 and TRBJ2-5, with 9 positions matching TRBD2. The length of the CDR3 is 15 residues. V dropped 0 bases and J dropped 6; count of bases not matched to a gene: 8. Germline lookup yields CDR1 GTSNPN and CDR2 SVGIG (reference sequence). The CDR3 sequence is CAWSVFSGSGKTQYF. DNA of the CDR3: TGTGCCTGGAGTGTCTTTAGCGGGAGTGGCAAGACCCAGTACTTC.

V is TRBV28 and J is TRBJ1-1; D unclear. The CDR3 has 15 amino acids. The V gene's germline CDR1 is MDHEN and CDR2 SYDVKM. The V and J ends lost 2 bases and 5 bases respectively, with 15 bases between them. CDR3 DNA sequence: TGTGCCAGCAGTTTAGGGTCCGGCCCCAGGACTGAAGCTTTCTTT. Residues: CASSLGSGPRTEAFF.

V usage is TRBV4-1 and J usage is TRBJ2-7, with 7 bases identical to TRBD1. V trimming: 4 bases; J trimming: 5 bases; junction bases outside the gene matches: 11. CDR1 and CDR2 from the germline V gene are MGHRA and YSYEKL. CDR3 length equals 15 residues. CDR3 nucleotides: TGCGCCAGCAGCCCCACCGGGACAGCCAGCGACGAGCAGTACTTC. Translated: CASSPTGTASDEQYF.

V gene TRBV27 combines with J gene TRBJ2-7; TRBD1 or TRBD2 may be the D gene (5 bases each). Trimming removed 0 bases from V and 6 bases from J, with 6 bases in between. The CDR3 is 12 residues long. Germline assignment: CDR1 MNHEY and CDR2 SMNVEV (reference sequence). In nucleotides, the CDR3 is TGTGCCAGCAGTTTATCGAGGGGCGAGCAGTACTTC. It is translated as CASSLSRGEQYF.

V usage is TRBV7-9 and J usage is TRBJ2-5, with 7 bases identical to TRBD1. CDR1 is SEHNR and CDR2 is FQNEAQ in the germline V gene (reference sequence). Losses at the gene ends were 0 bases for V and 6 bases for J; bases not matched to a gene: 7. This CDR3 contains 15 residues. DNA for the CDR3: TGTGCCAGCAGCTTAGCTTCAGGGGGTGAAAAGACCCAGTACTTC. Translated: CASSLASGGEKTQYF.

Here the CDR3 reads CASSPQGDRVIYEQYF. CDR3 nucleotide sequence: TGTGCCAGCAGTCCTCAGGGGGACAGGGTCATATACGAGCAGTACTTC. The chain is built from TRBV25-1 and TRBJ2-7; 9 nucleotides match TRBD1. This CDR3 has 16 residues. The germline CDR1 and CDR2 sequences are MGHDK and SYGVNS. V lost 5 bases and J lost 4; bases outside the gene matches: 12.

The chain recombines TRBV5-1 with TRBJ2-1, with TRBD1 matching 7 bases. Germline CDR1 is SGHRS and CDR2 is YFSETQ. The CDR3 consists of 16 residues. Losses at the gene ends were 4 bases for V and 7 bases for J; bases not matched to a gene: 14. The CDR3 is CASSRGQERLMNEQFF. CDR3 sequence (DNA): TGCGCCAGCAGCAGAGGACAGGAAAGGTTAATGAATGAGCAGTTCTTC.

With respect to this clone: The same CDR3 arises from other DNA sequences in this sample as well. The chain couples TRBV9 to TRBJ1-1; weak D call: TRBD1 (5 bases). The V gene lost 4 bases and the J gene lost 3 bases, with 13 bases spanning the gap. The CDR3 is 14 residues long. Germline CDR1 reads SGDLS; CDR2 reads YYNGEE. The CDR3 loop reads CASSPSWGDTEAFF. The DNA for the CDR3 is TGTGCCAGCAGCCCTAGTTGGGGGGACACTGAAGCTTTCTTT.

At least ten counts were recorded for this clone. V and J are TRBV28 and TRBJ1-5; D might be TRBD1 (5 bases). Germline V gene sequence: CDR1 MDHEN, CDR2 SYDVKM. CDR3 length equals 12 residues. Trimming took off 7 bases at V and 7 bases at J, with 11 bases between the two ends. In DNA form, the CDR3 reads TGTGCCAGCACCCGCAGGGAGCAGCCCCAGCATTTT. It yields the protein CASTRREQPQHF. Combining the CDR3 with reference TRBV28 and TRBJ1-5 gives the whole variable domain DVKVTQSSRYLVKRTGEKVFLECVQDMDHENMFWYRQDPGLGLRLIYFSYDVKMKEKGDIPEGYSVSREKKERFSLILESASTNQTSMYLCASTRREQPQHFGDGTRLSIL.

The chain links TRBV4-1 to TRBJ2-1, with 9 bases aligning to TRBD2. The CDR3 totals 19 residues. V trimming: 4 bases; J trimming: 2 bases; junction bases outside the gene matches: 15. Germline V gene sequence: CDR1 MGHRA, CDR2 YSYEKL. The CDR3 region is CASSPAPAGGVVTYNEQFF. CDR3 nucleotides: TGCGCCAGCAGCCCCGCCCCAGCGGGAGGAGTGGTGACCTACAATGAGCAGTTCTTC.

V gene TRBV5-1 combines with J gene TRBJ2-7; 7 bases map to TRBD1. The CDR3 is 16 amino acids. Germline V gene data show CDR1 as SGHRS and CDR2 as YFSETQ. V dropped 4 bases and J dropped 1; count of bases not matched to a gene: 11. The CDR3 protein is CASSPDVTQGSYEQYF. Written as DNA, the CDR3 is TGCGCCAGCAGCCCCGACGTAACACAGGGGTCCTACGAGCAGTACTTC.

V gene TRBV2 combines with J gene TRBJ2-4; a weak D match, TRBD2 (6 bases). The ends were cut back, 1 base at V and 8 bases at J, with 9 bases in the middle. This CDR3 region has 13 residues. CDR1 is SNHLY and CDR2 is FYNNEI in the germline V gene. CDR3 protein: CASSEETGDIQYF. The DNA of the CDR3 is TGTGCCAGCAGTGAAGAAACGGGAGACATTCAGTACTTC.

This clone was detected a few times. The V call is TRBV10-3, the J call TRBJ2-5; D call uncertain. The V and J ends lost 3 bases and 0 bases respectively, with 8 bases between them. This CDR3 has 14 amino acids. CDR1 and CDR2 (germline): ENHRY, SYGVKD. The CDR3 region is CAISEQRHQETQYF. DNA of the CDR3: TGTGCCATCAGTGAACAGAGACACCAAGAGACCCAGTACTTC.

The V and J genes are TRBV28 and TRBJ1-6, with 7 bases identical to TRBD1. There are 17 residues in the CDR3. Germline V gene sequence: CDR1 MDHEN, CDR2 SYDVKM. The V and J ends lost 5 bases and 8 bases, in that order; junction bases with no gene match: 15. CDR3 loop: CASSRPLTGVGDSPLHF. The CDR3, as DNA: TGTGCCAGCAGTCGGCCCCTCACAGGGGTTGGGGATTCACCCCTCCACTTT.

The CDR3 loop reads CASSHKPLLMAETQYF. The CDR3 DNA reads as TGCGCCAGCAGCCACAAGCCCTTACTGATGGCGGAGACCCAGTACTTC. The chain employs TRBV4-1 and TRBJ2-5, with D unresolved. Germline loops: CDR1 MGHRA, CDR2 YSYEKL. Trimming pared 3 bases from V and 5 bases from J, leaving 19 bases between. The CDR3 has 16 residues.

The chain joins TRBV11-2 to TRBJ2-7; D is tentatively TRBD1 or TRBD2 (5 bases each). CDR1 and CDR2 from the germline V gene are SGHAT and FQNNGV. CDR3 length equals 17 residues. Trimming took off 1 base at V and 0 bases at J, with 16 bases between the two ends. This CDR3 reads CASSLAGWGLDSYEQYF. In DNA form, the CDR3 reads TGTGCCAGCAGCTTAGCGGGGTGGGGCCTTGACTCCTACGAGCAGTACTTC.